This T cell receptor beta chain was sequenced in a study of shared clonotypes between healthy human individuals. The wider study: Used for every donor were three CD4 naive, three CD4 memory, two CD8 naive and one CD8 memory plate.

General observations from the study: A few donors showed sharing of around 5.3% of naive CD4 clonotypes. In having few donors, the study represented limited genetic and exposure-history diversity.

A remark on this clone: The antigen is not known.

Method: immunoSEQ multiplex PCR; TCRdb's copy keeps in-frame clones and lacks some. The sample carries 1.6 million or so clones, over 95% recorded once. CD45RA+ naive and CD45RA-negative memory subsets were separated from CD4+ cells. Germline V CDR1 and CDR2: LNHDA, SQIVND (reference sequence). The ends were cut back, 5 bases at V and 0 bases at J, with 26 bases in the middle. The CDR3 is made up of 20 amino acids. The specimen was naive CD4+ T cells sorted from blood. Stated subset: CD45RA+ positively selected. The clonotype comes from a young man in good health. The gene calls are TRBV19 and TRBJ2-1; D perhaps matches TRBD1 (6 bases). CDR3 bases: TGTGCCAGTAGTTTTTACAGGGCAGGCTCCCTCTTAAGCTCCTACAATGAGCAGTTCTTC. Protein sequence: CASSFYRAGSLLSSYNEQFF.